This T cell receptor (beta chain) was retrieved from a study of naive and memory T cell subsets. Overall study results and limits: Naive and memory subsets had different power law exponents for TCR abundance. A few larger clonotypes appeared in naive repertoires, especially CD8, possibly memory cells re-expressing CD45RA.

The beta constant-region primer was an equimolar mix of two oligonucleotides covering TRBC1 and TRBC2. Nested alpha and beta constant-region primers with the SP2 primer drove four PCR rounds on ligated cDNA. TCRdb re-derived calls from the UMI-ligation and nested PCR reads in MiXCR, one entry per CDR3 protein. The sample lists approximately 140,000 distinct CDR3 sequences, around 21% seen once, with about 0.57% in the top ten. CMV status came from CD4+ IFNgamma after overnight CMV lysate stimulation. After CD4 positive bead selection, the CD4-negative fraction gave CD8 T cells. Cells stained for CD3, CD4, CD8, CD45RA and CD27 were sorted into four subsets. As regards this clonotype: Its target is unknown.

The sequencing input was naive CD8+ T cells from blood. The source is a human donor in good health.

CDR3 nucleotides: TGTGCCAGCAGTTTCGTAGCGGGAGGGCTAGGCGGGGAGCTGTTTTTT. Protein product: CASSFVAGGLGGELFF. J is TRBJ2-2 and V is TRBV6-5; TRBD2 agrees at 11 bases. The J segment lost 7 bases and the V segment lost 4 bases, leaving 8 bases of the junction unmatched. This CDR3 is 16 amino acids long. CDR1 is MNHEY, CDR2 SVGAGI, per germline.